The 22 T cell receptor beta chains in this list originate from one sample, sequenced in a study of T cell responses to AZD1222 COVID-19 vaccine (dated by TCRdb to 2020 to 2023). Receptors were amplified or captured by the immunoSEQ multiplex PCR assay. TCRdb holds this immuneACCESS table with in-frame rearrangements only. Some clones are missing; in checked studies, unresolved V genes explain under half, and the rest has no known cause. Recorded for this sample are about 150,000 clones; more than 75% of them occurred a single time. About a tenth of the sample rests with the top ten. Reading the label with the study, this specimen's time point is: about 28 days (+/-7) after the second vaccine dose. The source material was peripheral blood, sampled 28 days after the second AZD1222 dose. All receptors derive from an adult who received the AZD1222 COVID-19 vaccine.

The chain has TRBV2 and TRBJ2-4, with 8 bases matching TRBD1. Germline V gene sequence: CDR1 SNHLY, CDR2 FYNNEI. The CDR3 covers 15 residues. V shed 1 base and J 1 base; nucleotides not matched to a gene: 0. The CDR3 loop is CASSEGDRAKNIQYF. The CDR3 nucleotides read TGTGCCAGCAGTGAAGGGGACAGGGCCAAAAACATTCAGTACTTC.

The chain carries TRBV7-9 and TRBJ1-6; TRBD1 matches 7 bases. Germline CDR1 and CDR2: SEHNR and FQNEAQ (reference sequence). The CDR3 is 15 residues long. Germline trimming cut 5 bases from V and 10 bases from J; bases unmatched to any gene: 11. This CDR3 is CASSPTGQDHSPLHF. CDR3 DNA sequence: TGTGCCAGCAGCCCGACAGGACAGGACCACTCACCCCTCCACTTT.

The V gene is TRBV14, the J gene TRBJ2-7, with 7 bases lining up with TRBD1. The CDR3 has 15 amino acids. Looked up from germline, CDR1 is SGHDN and CDR2 is FVKESK. V lost 4 bases, J lost 3 bases, and 9 bases stayed unmatched. In nucleotides, the CDR3 is TGTGCCAGCAGCCGTACCGGGACAGATCTCTACGAGCAGTACTTC. Protein sequence: CASSRTGTDLYEQYF.

Here the CDR3 reads CASSERGSYEQYF. CDR3 nucleotide sequence: TGTGCCAGCAGTGAAAGGGGCTCCTACGAGCAGTACTTC. This chain uses TRBV2 with TRBJ2-7; weak D call: TRBD1 (5 bases). The V end lost 2 bases, the J end lost 0 bases, and 5 bases lay between the germline ends. CDR1 and CDR2 from the germline V gene are SNHLY and FYNNEI. This CDR3 comprises 13 residues. The entire variable domain, with the rest obtained from reference TRBV2 and TRBJ2-7, is as follows: EPEVTQTPSHQVTQMGQEVILRCVPISNHLYFYWYRQILGQKVEFLVSFYNNEISEKSEIFDDQFSVERPDGSNFTLKIRSTKLEDSAMYFCASSERGSYEQYFGPGTRLTVT.

The V gene is TRBV5-4, the J gene TRBJ2-3; D might be TRBD2 (5 bases). Germline V gene data show CDR1 as SGHNT and CDR2 as YYREEE (reference sequence). With 0 bases removed from V and 7 bases from J, the gap between germline ends came to 12 bases. This CDR3 is 14 amino acids long. CDR3 in DNA: TGTGCCAGCAGCTTGGGGCCTTCGGGATATACGCAGTATTTT. This gives the protein CASSLGPSGYTQYF. Full variable domain (outside the CDR3, taken from reference TRBV5-4 and TRBJ2-3): ETGVTQSPTHLIKTRGQQVTLRCSSQSGHNTVSWYQQALGQGPQFIFQYYREEENGRGNFPPRFSGLQFPNYSSELNVNALELDDSALYLCASSLGPSGYTQYFGPGTRLTVL.

This clone was observed a single time. The rearrangement uses TRBV6-5 and TRBJ2-3; 7 positions agree with TRBD1. Germline CDR1 reads MNHEY; CDR2 reads SVGAGI. The CDR3 covers 13 residues. Trimming removed 6 bases from V and 5 bases from J; junction bases left unmatched: 5. CDR3 nucleotides: TGTGCCAGCAGCAGGGACAGTGGAGATACGCAGTATTTT. Amino acid sequence: CASSRDSGDTQYF.

The CDR3 sequence is CAWSAAWAGQPQHF. The CDR3 nucleotides read TGTGCCTGGAGTGCCGCCTGGGCAGGGCAGCCCCAGCATTTT. The rearrangement joins TRBV30 to TRBJ1-5; D perhaps matches TRBD1 (5 bases). V shed 1 base and J shed 7 bases, with 14 bases lying between them. CDR1 and CDR2 from the germline V gene are GTSNPN and SVGIG (reference sequence). CDR3 length equals 14 residues.

The DNA of the CDR3 is TGCGCCAGCAGCTTGGTCGGCGCAGCCCCCACAGATACGCAGTATTTT. This encodes CASSLVGAAPTDTQYF. V usage is TRBV5-1 and J usage is TRBJ2-3, with no clear D. This CDR3 is built from 16 residues. Trimming shortened V by 0 bases and J by 2 bases, and 13 bases separated the two germline ends. Germline lookup yields CDR1 SGHRS and CDR2 YFSETQ.

The V and J genes are TRBV10-2 and TRBJ1-6; D uncertain. Germline V gene sequence: CDR1 WSHSY, CDR2 SAAADI. Deletions cut 6 bases from V and 10 bases from J, with 13 bases between. The CDR3 length is 13 residues. The DNA for the CDR3 is TGCGCCAGCAGGGGTGAGGGCCTGTCACCCCTCCACTTT. This translates into CASRGEGLSPLHF.

The rearrangement links TRBV9 to TRBJ2-6; D uncertain. The CDR3 is 16 residues long. Trimming took off 4 bases at V and 0 bases at J, with 11 bases between the two ends. Germline CDR1 reads SGDLS; CDR2 reads YYNGEE. The CDR3: CASSPVGRSGANVLTF. The CDR3 coding sequence is TGTGCCAGCAGCCCGGTAGGGCGCTCTGGGGCCAACGTCCTGACTTTC.

The V call is TRBV20-1, the J call TRBJ2-1; D uncertain. The germline gives CDR1 DFQATT, CDR2 SNEGSKA (reference sequence). V was clipped by 3 bases and J by 8 bases, with 8 bases between them. This CDR3 has 11 residues. The CDR3 bases are TGCAGTGCTAGCGGGTTCGATGAGCAGTTCTTC. It encodes CSASGFDEQFF.

V usage is TRBV9 and J usage is TRBJ2-2; unclear D gene. CDR1 and CDR2 (germline): SGDLS, YYNGEE. The V end was cut by 2 bases, the J end by 6 bases, with 11 bases between. The CDR3 consists of 14 residues. CDR3 sequence: CASSVPRGAGELFF. The CDR3 coding sequence is TGTGCCAGCAGCGTCCCTCGAGGCGCCGGGGAGCTGTTTTTT.

This chain uses TRBV6-6 with TRBJ1-5; tentatively, D is TRBD1 (5 bases). The V end was cut by 5 bases, the J end by 6 bases, with 23 bases between. The germline CDR1 and CDR2 sequences are MNHNY and SVGAGI (reference sequence). The CDR3 loop spans 17 amino acids. The CDR3 DNA reads TGTGCCAGCAGTCGGTCAACAGGCTCCAAGGGACCTCAGCCCCAGCATTTT. As protein: CASSRSTGSKGPQPQHF.

This rearrangement joins TRBV5-1 to TRBJ2-1, with 8 bases that match TRBD2. Germline V gene sequence: CDR1 SGHRS, CDR2 YFSETQ. The CDR3 has 17 residues. V lost 0 bases and J lost 4; bases outside the gene matches: 9. DNA of the CDR3: TGCGCCAGCAGCTTGGGTGCTAGCGGGTCCTTTTACAATGAGCAGTTCTTC. Translating gives CASSLGASGSFYNEQFF.

This clone was observed a single time. The genes are TRBV9 and TRBJ2-7; either TRBD1 or TRBD2 may fit D (5 bases each). This CDR3 has 14 residues. Germline CDR1 and CDR2: SGDLS and YYNGEE. V was shortened by 3 bases and J by 0 bases, with 10 bases between the two germline ends. CDR3 bases: TGTGCCAGCAGCGCAGAAGGGACCTCCTACGAGCAGTACTTC. Residues: CASSAEGTSYEQYF.

The chain recombines TRBV28 with TRBJ2-4, with 11 bases that match TRBD2. CDR3 length: 20 residues. The J segment lost 0 bases and the V segment lost 5 bases, leaving 15 bases of the junction unmatched. Germline V gives CDR1 MDHEN, CDR2 SYDVKM. The chain's CDR3 is CASSQKGLAELNIAKNIQYF. CDR3 bases: TGTGCCAGCAGTCAAAAGGGACTAGCGGAGCTCAATATAGCCAAAAACATTCAGTACTTC.

The rearrangement uses TRBV7-9 and TRBJ1-6; a possible D gene is TRBD1 (5 bases). Trimming pared 5 bases from V and 0 bases from J, leaving 8 bases between. The CDR3 sequence is 15 residues long. Germline V gene data show CDR1 as SEHNR and CDR2 as FQNEAQ (reference sequence). CDR3: CASSPGSSYNSPLHF. The CDR3 DNA reads TGTGCCAGCAGCCCAGGGAGCTCCTATAATTCACCCCTCCACTTT.

J is TRBJ2-4 and V is TRBV7-2; 7 positions match TRBD1. With 0 bases clipped from V and 6 bases from J, the junction kept 5 bases outside the gene matches. Germline lookup yields CDR1 SGHTA and CDR2 FQGNSA. The CDR3 has 15 amino acids. The CDR3 loop reads CASSLARQGLNIQYF. CDR3 DNA: TGTGCCAGCAGCTTAGCGAGACAGGGCTTAAACATTCAGTACTTC. Full variable domain (remainder filled in from reference TRBV7-2 and TRBJ2-4): GAGVSQSPSNKVTEKGKDVELRCDPISGHTALYWYRQSLGQGLEFLIYFQGNSAPDKSGLPSDRFSAERTGGSVSTLTIQRTQQEDSAVYLCASSLARQGLNIQYFGAGTRLSVL.

This clone appeared a single time. The V gene is TRBV7-3, the J gene TRBJ1-1; D is possibly TRBD1 (6 bases). Germline V lookup: CDR1 SGHTA, CDR2 FQGTGA. The CDR3 totals 13 residues. Trimming left V 3 bases short and J 4 bases short, with 9 bases between. CDR3 loop: CASSFRGGTEAFF. In nucleotides, the CDR3 is TGTGCCAGCAGCTTCAGGGGCGGCACTGAAGCTTTCTTT.

The chain recombines TRBV20-1 with TRBJ1-2, with a tentative D call TRBD1 (5 bases). V dropped 6 bases and J dropped 5 bases, with 10 bases sitting between them. The CDR3 runs to 11 residues. CDR1 and CDR2 (germline): DFQATT, SNEGSKA (reference sequence). The CDR3 region has the DNA TGCAGTGCCCAGGGTCCGTATGGCTACACCTTC. It translates to CSAQGPYGYTF.

The count of this clone is one. V usage is TRBV9 and J usage is TRBJ2-2; D is unclear. V lost 0 bases and J 7 bases, leaving 7 bases between the germline ends. This CDR3 is built from 13 residues. The germline gives CDR1 SGDLS, CDR2 YYNGEE. CDR3: CASSVVLGGELFF. CDR3 DNA sequence: TGTGCCAGCAGCGTAGTGTTGGGCGGGGAGCTGTTTTTT. Full variable domain (rest looked up from reference TRBV9 and TRBJ2-2): DSGVTQTPKHLITATGQRVTLRCSPRSGDLSVYWYQQSLDQGLQFLIQYYNGEERAKGNILERFSAQQFPDLHSELNLSSLELGDSALYFCASSVVLGGELFFGEGSRLTVL.

The chain is built from TRBV7-2 and TRBJ1-6; D not certain. The germline CDR1 and CDR2 sequences are SGHTA and FQGNSA. Between the trimmed V and J ends, which lost 5 bases and 5 bases, there was a span of 13 bases. The CDR3 totals 15 residues. As DNA, the CDR3 is TGTGCCAGCAGCCTTAGTGGGCTCAATAATTCACCCCTCCACTTT. Its translation: CASSLSGLNNSPLHF.